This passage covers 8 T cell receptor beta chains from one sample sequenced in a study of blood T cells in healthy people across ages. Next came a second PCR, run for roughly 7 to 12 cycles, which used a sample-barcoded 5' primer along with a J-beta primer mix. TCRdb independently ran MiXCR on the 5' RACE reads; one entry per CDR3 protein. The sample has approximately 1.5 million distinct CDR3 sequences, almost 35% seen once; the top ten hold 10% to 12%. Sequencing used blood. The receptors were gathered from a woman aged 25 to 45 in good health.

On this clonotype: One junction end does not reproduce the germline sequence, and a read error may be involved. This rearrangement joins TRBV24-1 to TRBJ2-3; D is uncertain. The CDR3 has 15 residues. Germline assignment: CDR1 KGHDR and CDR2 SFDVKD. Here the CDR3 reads CATSDSRRFTDAQYF. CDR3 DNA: TGTGCCACCAGTGATTCTCGGCGGTTCACAGATGCGCAGTATTTT.

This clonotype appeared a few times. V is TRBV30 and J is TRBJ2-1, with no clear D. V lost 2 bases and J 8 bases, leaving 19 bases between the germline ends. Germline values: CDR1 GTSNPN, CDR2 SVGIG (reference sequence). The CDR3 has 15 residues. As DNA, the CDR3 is TGTGCCTGGAGTTCCCTAGACCTTTATGGCTATGAGCAGTTCTTC. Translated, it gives CAWSSLDLYGYEQFF.

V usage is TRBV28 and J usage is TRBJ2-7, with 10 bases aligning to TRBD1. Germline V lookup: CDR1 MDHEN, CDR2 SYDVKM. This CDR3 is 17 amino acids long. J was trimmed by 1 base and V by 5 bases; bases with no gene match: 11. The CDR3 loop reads CASSPGPGTGESYEQYF. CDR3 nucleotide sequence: TGTGCCAGCAGTCCCGGTCCGGGGACAGGGGAGTCCTACGAGCAGTACTTC.

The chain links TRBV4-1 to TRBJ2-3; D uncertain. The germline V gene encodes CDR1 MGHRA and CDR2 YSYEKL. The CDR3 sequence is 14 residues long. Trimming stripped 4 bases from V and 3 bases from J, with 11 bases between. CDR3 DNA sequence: TGCGCCAGCAGCCGAGATTCAGTAACAGATACGCAGTATTTT. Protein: CASSRDSVTDTQYF.

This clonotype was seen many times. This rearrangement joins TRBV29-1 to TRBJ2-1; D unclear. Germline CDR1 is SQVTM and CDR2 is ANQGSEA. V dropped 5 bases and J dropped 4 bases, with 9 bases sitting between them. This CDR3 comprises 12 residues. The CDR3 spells CSVIRAYNEQFF. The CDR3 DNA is TGCAGCGTTATAAGGGCTTACAATGAGCAGTTCTTC.

The CDR3 bases are TGTGCCAGCAGTTTAGTATCAGGAGGGGACAGGGGACACACCGGGGAGCTGTTTTTT. It is translated as CASSLVSGGDRGHTGELFF. V is TRBV27 and J is TRBJ2-2, with TRBD1 identical over 10 bases. The germline gives CDR1 MNHEY, CDR2 SMNVEV (reference sequence). V lost 2 bases, J lost 3 bases, and 12 bases stayed unmatched. The CDR3 has 19 residues.

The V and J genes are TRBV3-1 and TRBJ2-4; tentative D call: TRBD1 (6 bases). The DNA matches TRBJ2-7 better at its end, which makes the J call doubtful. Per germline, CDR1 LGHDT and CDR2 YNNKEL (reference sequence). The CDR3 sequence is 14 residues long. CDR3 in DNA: TGTGCCAGCAGCCTTCGGACAGCTCTCGACGAGCAGTACTTC. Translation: CASSLRTALDEQYF.

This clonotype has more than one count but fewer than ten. CDR3 residues: CASSQQGPSSYEQYF. CDR3 sequence (DNA): TGTGCCAGCAGTCAACAGGGCCCCAGCTCCTACGAGCAGTACTTC. The chain couples TRBV27 to TRBJ2-7, with D possibly TRBD1 on 6 matching bases. Germline V gene lookup returns CDR1 MNHEY and CDR2 SMNVEV (reference sequence). The CDR3 runs to 15 residues. The V gene lost 5 bases and the J gene lost 0 bases, with 14 bases spanning the gap.